The rows below give T cell receptor beta chains drawn from one sample of a study of vaccination effects on CD4 cells after COVID-19. Data came from immunoSEQ multiplex PCR; TCRdb stores just in-frame clones and leaves some out. The top ten clones hold under 7% of a sample with roughly 46,000 clones, around 70% of them seen once. These TCRs' antigens remain unknown. This specimen consisted of CD4+ T cells from PBMCs cultured without peptide, obtained after COVID-19 vaccination. These receptors all come from a human donor who had a prior SARS-CoV-2 infection. Each CDR3 is given with its conserved first and last residue. Fields, in order: D gene, clone size, J gene, V gene, CDR3 protein, CDR3 DNA. The D gene is left open where the match is weak. The size entry is marked missing in some rows and otherwise reads once, few, many or a size class.

d_call: -
clone_size: few
j_call: TRBJ1-1
v_call: TRBV11-2
cdr3_aa: CASSLFTITGGAFF
cdr3_nt: TGTGCCAGCAGCTTATTTACAATAACCGGTGGAGCTTTCTTT

d_call: -
clone_size: -
j_call: TRBJ1-4
v_call: TRBV6-5
cdr3_aa: CASSPPGRINEKLFF
cdr3_nt: TGTGCCAGCAGCCCCCCGGGACGGATTAATGAAAAACTGTTTTTT

d_call: -
clone_size: -
j_call: TRBJ1-4
v_call: TRBV12-3/TRBV12-4
cdr3_aa: CASRAGTNEKLFF
cdr3_nt: TGTGCCAGCAGGGCAGGGACTAATGAAAAACTGTTTTTT

d_call: -
clone_size: -
j_call: TRBJ2-1
v_call: TRBV5-1
cdr3_aa: CASSLGRGPFSYNEQFF
cdr3_nt: TGCGCCAGCAGCTTGGGACGCGGGCCTTTCTCCTACAATGAGCAGTTCTTC

d_call: TRBD2
clone_size: -
j_call: TRBJ2-1
v_call: TRBV5-1
cdr3_aa: CASSINPSGTTYNEQFF
cdr3_nt: TGCGCCAGCAGCATAAACCCCTCCGGGACTACCTACAATGAGCAGTTCTTC

d_call: TRBD2
clone_size: -
j_call: TRBJ2-7
v_call: TRBV5-4
cdr3_aa: CASSHGTSGRWEQYF
cdr3_nt: TGTGCCAGCAGCCACGGGACTAGCGGCAGGTGGGAGCAGTACTTC

d_call: -
clone_size: -
j_call: TRBJ2-1
v_call: TRBV2
cdr3_aa: CASREPYAYNEQFF
cdr3_nt: TGTGCCAGCAGAGAACCGTACGCCTACAATGAGCAGTTCTTC

d_call: -
clone_size: -
j_call: TRBJ1-1
v_call: TRBV7-9
cdr3_aa: CASSLEGGTEAFF
cdr3_nt: TGTGCCAGCAGCTTAGAGGGGGGCACTGAAGCTTTCTTT

d_call: TRBD1
clone_size: once
j_call: TRBJ1-6
v_call: TRBV6-5
cdr3_aa: CASRRGQDYNSPLHF
cdr3_nt: TGTGCCAGCAGACGTGGACAGGATTATAATTCACCCCTCCACTTT

d_call: TRBD1
clone_size: few
j_call: TRBJ1-1
v_call: TRBV2
cdr3_aa: CASSEFQGEYTEAFF
cdr3_nt: TGTGCCAGCAGTGAATTCCAGGGGGAGTACACTGAAGCTTTCTTT

d_call: TRBD1
clone_size: -
j_call: TRBJ1-1
v_call: TRBV11-3
cdr3_aa: CASSLTGVNTEAFF
cdr3_nt: TGTGCCAGCAGCTTGACAGGGGTGAACACTGAAGCTTTCTTT

d_call: -
clone_size: -
j_call: TRBJ1-6
v_call: TRBV2
cdr3_aa: CASSGRYNSPLHF
cdr3_nt: TGTGCCAGCTCGGGTCGGTATAATTCACCCCTCCACTTT

d_call: -
clone_size: -
j_call: TRBJ2-1
v_call: TRBV5-8
cdr3_aa: CASSSSTGDNEQFF
cdr3_nt: TGTGCCAGCAGCTCGTCCACCGGAGACAATGAGCAGTTCTTC

d_call: -
clone_size: once
j_call: TRBJ1-2
v_call: TRBV11-1
cdr3_aa: CASSLDLQGGYTF
cdr3_nt: TGTGCCAGCAGCTTAGACCTTCAGGGTGGCTACACCTTC

d_call: TRBD1
clone_size: -
j_call: TRBJ1-5
v_call: TRBV7-7
cdr3_aa: CASSLRGQGRGNQPQHF
cdr3_nt: TGTGCTAGCAGCCTAAGAGGACAGGGAAGGGGCAATCAGCCCCAGCATTTT

d_call: -
clone_size: once
j_call: TRBJ1-4
v_call: TRBV5-1
cdr3_aa: CASSLTPQESNEKLFF
cdr3_nt: TGCGCCAGCAGCCTGACCCCTCAGGAAAGTAATGAAAAACTGTTTTTT

d_call: -
clone_size: few
j_call: TRBJ2-1
v_call: TRBV7-7
cdr3_aa: CASSLTAGANEQFF
cdr3_nt: TGTGCTAGCAGCTTAACAGCGGGCGCAAATGAGCAGTTCTTC

d_call: TRBD1
clone_size: -
j_call: TRBJ2-5
v_call: TRBV15
cdr3_aa: CATSRDGTGGGETQYF
cdr3_nt: TGTGCCACCAGCAGAGATGGGACAGGGGGAGGGGAGACCCAGTACTTC

d_call: -
clone_size: -
j_call: TRBJ2-3
v_call: TRBV24-1
cdr3_aa: CATSEVETDTQYF
cdr3_nt: TGTGCCACCAGTGAAGTAGAGACAGATACGCAGTATTTT

d_call: -
clone_size: -
j_call: TRBJ2-7
v_call: TRBV7-9
cdr3_aa: CASSPPRVWAIQYF
cdr3_nt: TGTGCCAGCAGCCCACCGCGGGTTTGGGCGATCCAGTACTTC

d_call: TRBD1
clone_size: -
j_call: TRBJ1-5
v_call: TRBV3-1/TRBV3-2
cdr3_aa: CASSPALAGQGAHQPQHF
cdr3_nt: TGTGCCAGCAGCCCCGCCCTCGCCGGACAGGGGGCTCATCAGCCCCAGCATTTT

d_call: TRBD2
clone_size: -
j_call: TRBJ2-7
v_call: TRBV11-2
cdr3_aa: CASSFYPRSGVGGQQYF
cdr3_nt: TGTGCCAGCAGCTTTTACCCTCGTAGCGGGGTGGGAGGGCAGCAGTACTTC

d_call: -
clone_size: few
j_call: TRBJ1-1
v_call: TRBV7-9
cdr3_aa: CASSARRYTEAFF
cdr3_nt: TGTGCCAGCAGCGCCCGACGGTACACTGAAGCTTTCTTT